This T cell receptor (beta chain) was sequenced for a study of CD8+CD57+ T cells in acquired aplastic anemia. Background on the study: The study obtained an average of 3.2 ug of DNA from sorted CD4+ and CD8+ cells. Study results and caveats: Comparison of patients with controls identified about 27 shared CD8+ CDR3 sequences. Patients were compared with controls for CD8+ Simpson's diversity, and no significant difference emerged.

Patients who underwent sequencing had shown CD8+CD57+ cell expansion by flow cytometry. Comment on this clonotype: Its antigen is unknown.

For CDR3 and TCR beta VDJ profiling, genomic DNA was the template used. TCRdb re-analysed the reads in MiXCR, keeping a single row per CDR3 protein. Of approximately 200,000 distinct CDR3 sequences listed, roughly 45% were seen once; the top ten hold 15% to 20%. The germline V gene encodes CDR1 SGHRS and CDR2 YFSETQ. This CDR3 has 15 residues. V was clipped by 0 bases and J by 1 base, with 10 bases between them. The source material was sorted CD4+, CD8+, or CD8+CD57+ T cells (not recorded which) from PBMCs. The TCR sequence derives from a human donor with aplastic anemia. The rearrangement links TRBV5-1 to TRBJ1-1; D is perhaps TRBD1 (5 bases). CDR3 DNA: TGCGCCAGCAGCTTGGATGAGGGGAGGAACACTGAAGCTTTCTTT. Translating gives CASSLDEGRNTEAFF.